These 29 T cell receptor beta chains originate from one sample sequenced in a study of monozygotic twins with inflammatory bowel disease. TCRdb processed the 5' RACE reads again and assigns one entry to each CDR3 protein, with no DNA. Its listing shows about 300,000 distinct CDR3 sequences. Specimen: blood. The receptors come from a human donor with ulcerative colitis or Crohn's disease, or a healthy co-twin of an affected twin (not recorded which).

The chain recombines TRBV5-1 with TRBJ1-5. CDR3 length: 14 amino acids. The germline gives CDR1 SGHRS, CDR2 YFSETQ. Here the CDR3 reads CASSLDRGEQPQHF.

The chain carries TRBV7-9 and TRBJ2-3. Per the germline V gene, CDR1 is SEHNR and CDR2 is FQNEAQ (reference sequence). The CDR3 runs 14 residues. CDR3 protein: CASRDGLAADTQYF. Variable domain in full (rest from reference TRBV7-9 and TRBJ2-3): DTGVSQNPRHKITKRGQNVTFRCDPISEHNRLYWYRQTLGQGPEFLTYFQNEAQLEKSRLLSDRFSAERPKGSFSTLEIQRTEQGDSAMYLCASRDGLAADTQYFGPGTRLTVL.

The rearrangement links TRBV28 to TRBJ2-7; TCRdb indicates TRBD1, and absent DNA this call remains unverified. CDR3 length equals 13 residues. Germline V CDR1 and CDR2: MDHEN, SYDVKM. The CDR3 here is CASLGGAAYEQYF.

This chain connects TRBV4-2 to TRBJ1-2. The CDR3 is made up of 14 amino acids. CDR1 and CDR2 from the germline V gene are LGHNA and YNFKEQ. The CDR3: CASSQDGRTYGYTF.

The J gene is TRBJ2-7, the V gene TRBV7-9; TCRdb's assignment of TRBD1 cannot be checked, as there is no DNA. The CDR3 runs to 14 residues. Germline values: CDR1 SEHNR, CDR2 FQNEAQ (reference sequence). CDR3 sequence: CASSRTGGVYEQYF.

The V gene is TRBV5-4, the J gene TRBJ2-2; TCRdb selects TRBD2, and the lack of DNA leaves this call unchecked. CDR3 length: 16 residues. CDR1 is SGHNT and CDR2 is YYREEE in the germline V gene (reference sequence). CDR3 loop: CASSLEGLAGTGELFF.

V is TRBV7-2 and J is TRBJ2-4; TCRdb gives TRBD2 as the D gene, but with no DNA this cannot be confirmed. Germline loops: CDR1 SGHTA, CDR2 FQGNSA. CDR3 length equals 18 residues. This CDR3 reads CASSLVAGGGRAKNIQYF.

The rearrangement joins TRBV9 to TRBJ1-2. The V gene's germline CDR1 is SGDLS and CDR2 YYNGEE. The CDR3 extends over 14 amino acids. The CDR3 region is CASSVEAGRYGYTF.

The chain uses TRBV19 and TRBJ2-7; TCRdb proposes TRBD1, but this gene call is untestable without DNA. The CDR3 consists of 14 residues. Germline-derived CDR1 and CDR2 are LNHDA and SQIVND (reference sequence). The CDR3: CASSTPGASYEQYF.

This sequence joins TRBV4-3 and TRBJ2-3; TCRdb outputs TRBD1, but without DNA this stays unchecked. The CDR3 extends over 15 amino acids. Per germline, CDR1 LGHNA and CDR2 YSLEER. The CDR3 region is CASSFDPQGRDTQYF.

V and J are TRBV4-3 and TRBJ2-7; TCRdb outputs TRBD1, but without DNA this stays unchecked. Per the germline V gene, CDR1 is LGHNA and CDR2 is YSLEER. CDR3 length: 14 residues. This CDR3 is CASSQAGTADEQYF.

This chain links TRBV18 with TRBJ2-7. The CDR3 has 14 residues. Per germline, CDR1 KGHSH and CDR2 LQKENI. CDR3 region: CASSPPYKSEEQYF. Complete variable domain (other parts from reference TRBV18 and TRBJ2-7): NAGVMQNPRHLVRRRGQEARLRCSPMKGHSHVYWYRQLPEEGLKFMVYLQKENIIDESGMPKERFSAEFPKEGPSILRIQQVVRGDSAAYFCASSPPYKSEEQYFGPGTRLTVT.

This rearrangement joins TRBV7-2 to TRBJ2-2. The germline V gene encodes CDR1 SGHTA and CDR2 FQGNSA. This CDR3 is 16 amino acids long. CDR3: CASSPTLAGTTGELFF.

The chain couples TRBV2 to TRBJ1-2; TCRdb's D gene call, TRBD1, goes unchecked for lack of DNA. Germline CDR1 and CDR2: SNHLY and FYNNEI. The CDR3 is made up of 12 amino acids. The CDR3 reads CASSGLPGGYTF.

The rearrangement uses TRBV20-1 and TRBJ2-1; without DNA, the TCRdb call of TRBD2 cannot be checked. Germline assignment: CDR1 DFQATT and CDR2 SNEGSKA (reference sequence). CDR3 length: 14 amino acids. The CDR3 loop is CSAPRGGIGNEQFF.

The V and J genes are TRBV6-2 or TRBV6-3 and TRBJ2-3; TCRdb returns TRBD2, unconfirmable since there is no DNA. The CDR3 has 17 amino acids. CDR1 and CDR2 (germline): MNHEY, SVGEGT. This CDR3 reads CASSLGSSGALTDTQYF.

This chain links TRBV18 with TRBJ1-1; without DNA, the TCRdb call of TRBD1 cannot be checked. The CDR3 has 15 residues. CDR1 KGHSH and CDR2 LQKENI come from the germline V gene. This chain's CDR3 is CASSGRQGANTEAFF.

V is TRBV19 and J is TRBJ2-4; as DNA is missing, the TRBD1 call by TCRdb cannot be tested. The CDR3 contains 13 residues. Germline V gene data show CDR1 as LNHDA and CDR2 as SQIVND (reference sequence). The CDR3 loop reads CATRRTGGNIQYF.

The rearrangement joins TRBV4-3 to TRBJ1-2. This CDR3 is built from 14 residues. Germline assignment: CDR1 LGHNA and CDR2 YSLEER. The CDR3 spells CASSQDPGRDGYTF.

The chain uses TRBV7-9 and TRBJ2-2. This CDR3 has 16 residues. The germline V gene encodes CDR1 SEHNR and CDR2 FQNEAQ (reference sequence). CDR3 in amino acids: CASNLDRALDTGELFF.

V gene TRBV10-3 combines with J gene TRBJ2-3; no DNA is available, so the TRBD2 call from TCRdb remains unchecked. CDR3 length: 13 amino acids. Germline V gene lookup returns CDR1 ENHRY and CDR2 SYGVKD. CDR3 region: CAIKPSGTDTQYF.

The chain uses TRBV18 and TRBJ2-7; TCRdb gives TRBD2 as the D gene, but with no DNA this cannot be confirmed. Looked up from germline, CDR1 is KGHSH and CDR2 is LQKENI. This CDR3 is built from 15 residues. CDR3 region: CASSPRVAGEGEQYF.

V gene TRBV6-2 or TRBV6-3 combines with J gene TRBJ2-3; TCRdb calls TRBD2, which cannot be checked without DNA. Germline V lookup: CDR1 MNHEY, CDR2 SVGEGT. The CDR3 sequence is 16 residues long. The CDR3 is CASSLFRGAQTDTQYF.

The J gene is TRBJ2-1, the V gene TRBV30; TCRdb reports TRBD2, a call that lacks DNA to check it against. CDR1 and CDR2 (germline): GTSNPN, SVGIG (reference sequence). This CDR3 has 15 amino acids. The CDR3 region is CAWSATSAFGEEQFF. The complete variable domain, with remaining parts taken from reference TRBV30 and TRBJ2-1, reads SQTIHQWPATLVQPVGSPLSLECTVEGTSNPNLYWYRQAAGRGLQLLFYSVGIGQISSEVPQNLSASRPQDRQFILSSKKLLLSDSGFYLCAWSATSAFGEEQFFGPGTRLTVL.

Here the CDR3 reads CASSLSQSSNEKLFF. V and J are TRBV7-2 and TRBJ1-4. From germline, CDR1 is SGHTA and CDR2 FQGNSA. The CDR3 sequence is 15 residues long.

The J gene is TRBJ2-5, the V gene TRBV3-1; TCRdb's D call, TRBD2, is unchecked because there is no DNA. This CDR3 is 15 amino acids long. Germline V gene lookup returns CDR1 LGHDT and CDR2 YNNKEL (reference sequence). The CDR3 here is CASSQERGIQETQYF.

The chain combines TRBV6-1 with TRBJ2-2; TCRdb lists TRBD2, though no DNA is available to test this call. CDR1 MNHNS and CDR2 SASEGT come from the germline V gene. CDR3 length equals 16 residues. The CDR3: CASTPGTYQGTGELFF.

This chain links TRBV18 with TRBJ1-3. The CDR3 has 15 amino acids. Germline CDR1 is KGHSH and CDR2 is LQKENI. The chain's CDR3 is CASSPQVISGNTIYF.

This sequence joins TRBV4-3 and TRBJ2-7; TCRdb proposes TRBD1, but this gene call is untestable without DNA. CDR1 and CDR2 from the germline V gene are LGHNA and YSLEER. This CDR3 has 16 amino acids. CDR3 in amino acids: CASSQDTTGVFYEQYF.